This T cell receptor beta chain was obtained from a study of blood T cell repertoires in COVID-19. The overall study: Acute-phase and convalescent COVID-19 samples originated in the United States, Italy and Spain.

This clone has just one count. Sequencing used immunoSEQ multiplex PCR; TCRdb keeps in-frame clones, though not all of them. The sample records more than 45,000 clones, roughly nine tenths being singletons. The material sequenced was peripheral blood. The origin of this receptor is a woman aged 70 to 79 with active COVID-19.

CDR3 sequence reads: CASTWGDGRRETQYF. For the CDR3, the DNA is TGTGCCAGTACCTGGGGCGACGGGAGGAGGGAGACCCAGTACTTC. The chain has TRBV19 and TRBJ2-5, with 7 nucleotides matching TRBD2. The V and J ends lost 7 bases and 5 bases, in that order; junction bases with no gene match: 13. Germline V CDR1 and CDR2: LNHDA, SQIVND (reference sequence). There are 15 residues in the CDR3.